This TCR beta chain was profiled in a study of blood T cell repertoires in COVID-19 (dated by TCRdb to about 2020). General notes on the study: Samples from collaborators originated in the United States, Italy and Spain and spanned both the acute and convalescent phases of COVID-19. Sample metadata almost always included a de-identified subject ID, COVID-19 status, age in years and sex. The dataset comprised deeply sampled blood TCRbeta repertoires from subjects exposed to, actively infected with, or recovered from COVID-19. The material from the prospective study consisted of cDNA or gDNA derived from T cells, B-cell-depleted T cells, or PBMCs. Where HLA class I and class II types were available, the types were taken from metadata supplied by the sample provider, not from assay-based typing. The repertoires were released in a freely available public database meant as a resource for research on the immune response to SARS-CoV-2. Samples came from the ongoing ImmuneRACE study (first 160 participants) plus 1,254 subjects from 6 global collaborators. Results and caveats for the whole study, not just this receptor: How much clinical and demographic metadata was included differed by source and by participant, and the metadata was provided uncurated.

Whole blood was collected in K2EDTA tubes by collaborating institutions according to the institutions' own protocols. For TCRbeta analysis, collaborators shipped samples in one of three forms: frozen whole blood, isolated PBMCs, or DNA extracted from either of those sample types. TCRbeta CDR3 regions were amplified from genomic DNA using the immunoSEQ Assay, a bias-controlled multiplex PCR. The authors' analysis ran thus. Nucleated cell counts per sample were estimated from amplification of reference gene primers within the assay. To quantify the absolute abundance of each unique TCRbeta CDR3 rearrangement, sequence reads were collapsed and filtered. For each sample, productive Simpson clonality was calculated as the square root of Simpson's diversity index over productive rearrangements. TCRdb re-hosts the immuneACCESS table, in-frame sequences only. Its copies lack some clones; in the studies checked, an unresolved V gene accounts for under half of them, and the cause for the rest is not known. V, J and clone size are those of that table, while D and trimming were read from the DNA. In all, the sample holds tens of thousands of clones, and about 80% of those were seen once. Around 7% of the sample goes to the ten largest clones.

A note on this clone: The clone's antigen remains unknown. Base qualities are not at hand, and no much larger clone is one base apart.

Sequenced: peripheral blood. This clonotype was sampled from a man aged 65-85 years with acute or convalescent COVID-19.

For the CDR3, the sequence is CASSAVAGVGETQYF. Here is the DNA: TGTGCCAGCAGCGCCGTAGCGGGAGTCGGAGAGACCCAGTACTTC. The chain was built from TRBV9 and TRBJ2-5, and TRBD2 matches 9 of the central bases. Ends trimmed: V by 3 bases, J by 4 bases; bases unmatched to a gene: 7. The CDR3 holds 15 amino acids from the cysteine to the phenylalanine. Just CDR3 DNA is preserved here, 45 bases in frame from base 1. CDR1 and CDR2, looked up from the germline V gene, are SGDLS and YYNGEE.